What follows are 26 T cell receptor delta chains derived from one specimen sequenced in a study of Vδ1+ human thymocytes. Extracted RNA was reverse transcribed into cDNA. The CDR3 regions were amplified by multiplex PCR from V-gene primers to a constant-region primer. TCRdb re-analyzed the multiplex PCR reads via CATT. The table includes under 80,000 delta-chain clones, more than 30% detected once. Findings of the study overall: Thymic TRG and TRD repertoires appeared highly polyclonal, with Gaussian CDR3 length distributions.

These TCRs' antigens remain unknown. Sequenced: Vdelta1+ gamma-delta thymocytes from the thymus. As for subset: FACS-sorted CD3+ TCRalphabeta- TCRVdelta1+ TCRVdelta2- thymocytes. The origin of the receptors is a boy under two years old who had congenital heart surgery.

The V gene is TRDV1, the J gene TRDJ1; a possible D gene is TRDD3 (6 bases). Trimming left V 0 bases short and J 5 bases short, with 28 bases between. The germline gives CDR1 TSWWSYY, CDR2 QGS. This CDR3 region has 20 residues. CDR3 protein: CALGELSGVGPITGRDKLIF. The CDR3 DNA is TGTGCTCTTGGGGAACTCTCTGGCGTGGGTCCTATAACTGGGCGAGATAAACTCATCTTT.

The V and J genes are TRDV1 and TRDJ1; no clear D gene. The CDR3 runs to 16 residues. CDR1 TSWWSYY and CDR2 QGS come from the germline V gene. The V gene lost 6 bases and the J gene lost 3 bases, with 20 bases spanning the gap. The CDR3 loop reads CALGQHNCHPPDKLIF. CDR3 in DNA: TGTGCTCTTGGTCAGCACAACTGTCACCCACCCGATAAACTCATCTTT.

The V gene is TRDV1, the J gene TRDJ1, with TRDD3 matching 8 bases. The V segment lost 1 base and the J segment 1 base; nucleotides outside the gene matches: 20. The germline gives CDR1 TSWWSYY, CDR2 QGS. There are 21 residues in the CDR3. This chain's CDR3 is CALGERILTFTGGSPTDKLIF. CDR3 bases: TGTGCTCTTGGGGAACGTATTCTTACCTTTACTGGGGGTTCCCCCACCGATAAACTCATCTTT.

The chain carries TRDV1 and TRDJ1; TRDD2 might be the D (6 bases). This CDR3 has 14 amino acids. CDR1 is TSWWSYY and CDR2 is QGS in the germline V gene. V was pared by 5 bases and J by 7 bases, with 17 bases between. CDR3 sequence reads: CALGTSSSGCKLIF. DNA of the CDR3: TGTGCTCTTGGGACTTCCTCCTCGGGGTGTAAACTCATCTTT.

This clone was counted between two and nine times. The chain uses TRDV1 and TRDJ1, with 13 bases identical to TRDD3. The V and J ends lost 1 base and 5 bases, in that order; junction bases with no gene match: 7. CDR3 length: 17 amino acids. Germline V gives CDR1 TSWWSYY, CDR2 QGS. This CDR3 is CALGERVLLGDTDKLIF. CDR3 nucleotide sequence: TGTGCTCTTGGGGAACGGGTCCTACTGGGGGATACGGATAAACTCATCTTT.

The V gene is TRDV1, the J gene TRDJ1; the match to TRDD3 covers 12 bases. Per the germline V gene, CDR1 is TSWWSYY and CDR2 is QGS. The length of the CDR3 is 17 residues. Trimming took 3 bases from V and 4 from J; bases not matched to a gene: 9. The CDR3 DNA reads TGTGCTCTTGGGGATCTTCCTGGGGGATACGGGGTCGATAAACTCATCTTT. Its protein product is CALGDLPGGYGVDKLIF.

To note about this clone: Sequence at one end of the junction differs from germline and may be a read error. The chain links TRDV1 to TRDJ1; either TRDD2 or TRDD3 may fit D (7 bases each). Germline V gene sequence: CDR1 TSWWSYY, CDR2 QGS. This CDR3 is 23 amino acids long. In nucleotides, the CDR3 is TGTGCTCATGGGGAATCGTCCTCCTACGGCTGGGGGGGGACCCTTCCTCAAACCGATAAACTCATCTTT. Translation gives CAHGESSSYGWGGTLPQTDKLIF.

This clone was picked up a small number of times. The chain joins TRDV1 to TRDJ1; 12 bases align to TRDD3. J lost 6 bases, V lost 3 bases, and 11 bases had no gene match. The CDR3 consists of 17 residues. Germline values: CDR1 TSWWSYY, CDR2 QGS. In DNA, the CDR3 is TGTGCTCTTGGGGATCACGGAACACACTGGGGGATACATAAACTCATCTTT. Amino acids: CALGDHGTHWGIHKLIF.

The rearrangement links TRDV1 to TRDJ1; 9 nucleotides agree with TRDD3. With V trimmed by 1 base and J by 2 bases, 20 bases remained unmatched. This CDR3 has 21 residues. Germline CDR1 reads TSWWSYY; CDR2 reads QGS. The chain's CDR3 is CALGERLPGYWGKKGTDKLIF. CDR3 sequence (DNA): TGTGCTCTTGGGGAACGACTTCCTGGGTACTGGGGGAAAAAGGGAACCGATAAACTCATCTTT.

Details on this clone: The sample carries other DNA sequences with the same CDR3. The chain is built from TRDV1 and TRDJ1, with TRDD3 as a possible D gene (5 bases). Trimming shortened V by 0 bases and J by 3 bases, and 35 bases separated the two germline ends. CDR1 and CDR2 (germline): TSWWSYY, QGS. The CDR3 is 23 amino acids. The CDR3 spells CALGELSDSQRFTGPVGSDKLIF. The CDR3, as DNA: TGTGCTCTTGGGGAACTAAGTGATTCCCAACGATTTACTGGCCCCGTGGGATCCGATAAACTCATCTTT.

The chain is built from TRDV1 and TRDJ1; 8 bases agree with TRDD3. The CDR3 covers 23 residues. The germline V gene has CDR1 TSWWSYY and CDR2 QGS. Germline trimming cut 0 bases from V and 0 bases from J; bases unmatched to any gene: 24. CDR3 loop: CALGELSFPPRVLGVRDTDKLIF. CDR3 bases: TGTGCTCTTGGGGAACTATCCTTCCCCCCTAGGGTACTGGGGGTTCGGGACACCGATAAACTCATCTTT.

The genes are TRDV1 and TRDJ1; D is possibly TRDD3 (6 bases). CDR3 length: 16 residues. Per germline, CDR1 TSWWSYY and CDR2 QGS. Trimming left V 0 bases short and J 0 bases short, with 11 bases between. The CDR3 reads CALGELVGVHTDKLIF. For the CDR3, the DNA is TGTGCTCTTGGGGAACTAGTGGGGGTTCACACCGATAAACTCATCTTT.

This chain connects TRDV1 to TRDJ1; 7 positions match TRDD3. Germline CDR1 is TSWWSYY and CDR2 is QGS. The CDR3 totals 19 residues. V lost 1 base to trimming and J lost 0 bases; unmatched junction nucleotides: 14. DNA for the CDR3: TGTGCTCTTGGGGAACAGAGTAGAAATCACGGGGGATACACCGATAAACTCATCTTT. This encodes CALGEQSRNHGGYTDKLIF.

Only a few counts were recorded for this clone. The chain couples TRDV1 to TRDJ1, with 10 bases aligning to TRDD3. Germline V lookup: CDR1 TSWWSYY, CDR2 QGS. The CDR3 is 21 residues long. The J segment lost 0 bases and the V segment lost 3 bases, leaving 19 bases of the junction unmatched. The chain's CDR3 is CALGELREGWGILTYTDKLIF. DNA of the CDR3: TGTGCTCTTGGGGAGCTTCGTGAGGGGTGGGGGATACTGACCTACACCGATAAACTCATCTTT.

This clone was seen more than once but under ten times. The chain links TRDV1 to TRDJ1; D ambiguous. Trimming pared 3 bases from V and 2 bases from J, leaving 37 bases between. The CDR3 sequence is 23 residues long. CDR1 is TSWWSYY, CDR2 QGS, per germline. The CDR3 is CALGETRKTAVYGPGPLTDKLIF. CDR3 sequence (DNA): TGTGCTCTTGGGGAGACACGGAAAACAGCGGTGTACGGACCAGGACCCTTAACCGATAAACTCATCTTT.

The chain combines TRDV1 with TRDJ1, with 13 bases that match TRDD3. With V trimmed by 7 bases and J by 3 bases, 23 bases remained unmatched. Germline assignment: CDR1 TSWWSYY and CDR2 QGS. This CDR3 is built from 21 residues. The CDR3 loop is CALEMLLPTALLGDTADKLIF. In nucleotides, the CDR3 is TGTGCTCTTGAAATGCTCCTTCCTACGGCGTTACTGGGGGATACGGCCGATAAACTCATCTTT.

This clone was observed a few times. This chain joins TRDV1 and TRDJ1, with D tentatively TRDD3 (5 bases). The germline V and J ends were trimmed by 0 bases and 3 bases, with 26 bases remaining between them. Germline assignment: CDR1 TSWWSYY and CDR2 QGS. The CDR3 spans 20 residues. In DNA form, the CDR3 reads TGTGCTCTTGGGGAACTCTCAACCCAATACTTTTTCGGGGGTGCCGATAAACTCATCTTT. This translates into CALGELSTQYFFGGADKLIF.

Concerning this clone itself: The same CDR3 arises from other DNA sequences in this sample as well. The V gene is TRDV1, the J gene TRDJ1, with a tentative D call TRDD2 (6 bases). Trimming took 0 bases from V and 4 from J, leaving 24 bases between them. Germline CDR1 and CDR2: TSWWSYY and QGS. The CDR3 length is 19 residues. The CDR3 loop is CALGELSVLPPVLGDKLIF. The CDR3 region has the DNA TGTGCTCTTGGGGAACTCTCGGTCCTACCTCCTGTGTTGGGCGATAAACTCATCTTT.

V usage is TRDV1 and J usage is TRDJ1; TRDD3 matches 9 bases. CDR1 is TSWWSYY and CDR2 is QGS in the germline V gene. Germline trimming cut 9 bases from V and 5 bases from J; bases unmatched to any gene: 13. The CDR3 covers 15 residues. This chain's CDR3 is CALAAWGYARDKLIF. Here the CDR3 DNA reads TGTGCTCTAGCGGCATGGGGATACGCGAGGGATAAACTCATCTTT.

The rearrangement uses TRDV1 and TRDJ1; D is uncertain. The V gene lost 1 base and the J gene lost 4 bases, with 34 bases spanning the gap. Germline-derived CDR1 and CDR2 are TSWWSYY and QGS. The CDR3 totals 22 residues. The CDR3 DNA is TGTGCTCTTGGGGAACGAGGCGCGCCCCCCATTGCTAGTCTCGATAGGGGCGATAAACTCATCTTT. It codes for CALGERGAPPIASLDRGDKLIF.

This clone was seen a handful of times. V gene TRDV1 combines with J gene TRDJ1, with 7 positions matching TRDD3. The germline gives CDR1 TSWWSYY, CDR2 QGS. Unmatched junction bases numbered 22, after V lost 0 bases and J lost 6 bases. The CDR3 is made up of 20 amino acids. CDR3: CALGELNWGFRNPLSNKLIF. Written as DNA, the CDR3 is TGTGCTCTTGGGGAACTCAACTGGGGATTCCGAAACCCATTATCGAATAAACTCATCTTT.

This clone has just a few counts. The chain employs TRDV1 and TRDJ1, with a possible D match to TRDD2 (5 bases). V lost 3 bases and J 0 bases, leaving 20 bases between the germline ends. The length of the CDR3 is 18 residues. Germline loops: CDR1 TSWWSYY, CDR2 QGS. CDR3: CALGEVYLRVMHTDKLIF. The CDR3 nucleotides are TGTGCTCTTGGGGAGGTGTACCTACGGGTGATGCACACCGATAAACTCATCTTT.

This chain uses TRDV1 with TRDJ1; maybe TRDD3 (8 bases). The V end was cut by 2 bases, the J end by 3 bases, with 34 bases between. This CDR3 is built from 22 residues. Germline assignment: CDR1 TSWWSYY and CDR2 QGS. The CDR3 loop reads CALGEFDFLIVLGGRVSDKLIF. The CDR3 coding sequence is TGTGCTCTTGGGGAATTTGACTTCCTAATCGTACTGGGGGGCAGAGTGTCCGATAAACTCATCTTT.

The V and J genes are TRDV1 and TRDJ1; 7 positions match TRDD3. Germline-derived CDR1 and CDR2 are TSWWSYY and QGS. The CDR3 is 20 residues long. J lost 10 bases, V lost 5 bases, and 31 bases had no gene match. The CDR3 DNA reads TGTGCTCTTGGGAACTACGGGACTACCGTGTGGGGGACCCTGGAGTTCGGACTCATCTTT. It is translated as CALGNYGTTVWGTLEFGLIF.

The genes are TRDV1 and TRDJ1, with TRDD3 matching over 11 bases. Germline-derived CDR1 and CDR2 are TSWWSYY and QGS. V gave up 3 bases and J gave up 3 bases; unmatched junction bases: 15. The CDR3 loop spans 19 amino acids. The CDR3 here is CALGDEPCVLGDNADKLIF. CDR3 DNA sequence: TGTGCTCTTGGGGACGAGCCTTGTGTACTGGGGGATAACGCCGATAAACTCATCTTT.

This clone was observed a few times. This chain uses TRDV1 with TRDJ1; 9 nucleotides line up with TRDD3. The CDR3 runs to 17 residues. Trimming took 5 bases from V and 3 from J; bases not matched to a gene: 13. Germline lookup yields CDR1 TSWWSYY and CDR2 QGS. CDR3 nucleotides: TGTGCTCTTGGGCCTTTCCTACGGGGGGATACACCCGATAAACTCATCTTT. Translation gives CALGPFLRGDTPDKLIF.